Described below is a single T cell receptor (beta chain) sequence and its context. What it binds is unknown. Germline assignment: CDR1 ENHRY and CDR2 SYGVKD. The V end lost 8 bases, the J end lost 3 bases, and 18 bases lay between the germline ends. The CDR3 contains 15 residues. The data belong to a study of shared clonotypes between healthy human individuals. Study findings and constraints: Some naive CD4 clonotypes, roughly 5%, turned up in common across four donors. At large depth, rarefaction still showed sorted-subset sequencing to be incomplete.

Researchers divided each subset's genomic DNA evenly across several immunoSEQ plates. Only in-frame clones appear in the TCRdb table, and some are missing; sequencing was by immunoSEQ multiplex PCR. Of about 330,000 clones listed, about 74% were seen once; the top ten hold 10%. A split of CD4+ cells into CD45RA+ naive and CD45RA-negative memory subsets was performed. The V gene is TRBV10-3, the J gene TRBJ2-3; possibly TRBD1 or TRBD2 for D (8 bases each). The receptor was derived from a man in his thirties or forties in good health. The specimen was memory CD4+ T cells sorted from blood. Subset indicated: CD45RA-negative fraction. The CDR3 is CAIAGGQGATDTQYF. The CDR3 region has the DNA TGTGCCATCGCGGGGGGTCAGGGGGCGACAGATACGCAGTATTTT.